Listed below are T cell receptor beta chains from one sample, sequenced in a study of blood T cell repertoires in COVID-19. Here immunoSEQ multiplex PCR was the method, and the copy in TCRdb shows in-frame clones only, minus some. The table shows 150,000 to 200,000 clones, with more than 75% occurring only once. The sample consisted of PBMCs or T cells enriched from blood (not recorded which). Source of these receptors: a man aged 35 to 55 who had recovered from COVID-19. CDR3s include the opening cysteine and the closing phenylalanine or tryptophan. The D gene is left open where the match is weak. Not all rows give a size; the values are once, few, many and, for expanded clones, a class.

clone_size d_call cdr3_length j_call v_call cdr3_aa cdr3_nt
NA TRBD1 16 TRBJ2-5 TRBV6-5 CASSYSGQGAFETQYF TGTGCCAGCAGTTACTCGGGACAGGGGGCGTTTGAGACCCAGTACTTC
NA NA 12 TRBJ1-2 TRBV28 CASSPALRGYTF TGTGCCAGCAGTCCGGCTTTGAGGGGCTACACCTTC
NA TRBD1 12 TRBJ1-2 TRBV2 CASILDRGGYTF TGTGCCAGCATTTTAGACAGGGGCGGCTACACCTTC
NA TRBD1 15 TRBJ2-1 TRBV7-2 CASSLGGQARWEQFF TGTGCCAGCAGCTTGGGGGGACAGGCCCGGTGGGAGCAGTTCTTC
NA NA 14 TRBJ1-2 TRBV4-2 CASSQGFWTGDYTF TGTGCCAGCAGCCAAGGGTTTTGGACGGGGGACTACACCTTC
NA NA 15 TRBJ2-5 TRBV30 CAWSAWDKYQETQYF TGTGCCTGGAGTGCTTGGGACAAGTACCAAGAGACCCAGTACTTC
NA NA 16 TRBJ1-6 TRBV5-5 CASSLAPRFILSPLHF TGTGCCAGCAGCTTGGCCCCCAGGTTTATCCTATCACCCCTCCACTTT
NA NA 17 TRBJ1-6 TRBV10-3 CAISESAQGIYNSPLHF TGTGCCATCAGTGAGTCGGCTCAGGGCATCTATAATTCACCCCTCCACTTT
NA TRBD1 14 TRBJ2-3 TRBV5-1 CASRSIGGSDTQYF TGCGCCAGCAGGTCGATAGGGGGCTCAGATACGCAGTATTTT
NA TRBD1 14 TRBJ2-7 TRBV13 CASSDRDRGAEQYF TGTGCCAGCAGCGACCGGGACAGGGGAGCCGAGCAGTACTTC
NA TRBD1 17 TRBJ2-3 TRBV19 CASSIDPATGVKDTQYF TGTGCCAGTAGTATAGATCCGGCGACAGGGGTCAAAGATACGCAGTATTTT
NA TRBD2 14 TRBJ2-3 TRBV5-1 CASSLGTSGDTQYF TGCGCCAGCAGCTTGGGGACTAGCGGTGATACGCAGTATTTT
NA NA 13 TRBJ2-3 TRBV30 CASLRQRSDTQYF NA
NA NA 16 TRBJ1-2 TRBV27 CASSLSSRGLNYGYTF TGTGCCAGCAGTCTTAGTAGCAGGGGACTAAACTATGGCTACACCTTC
NA TRBD2 18 TRBJ2-1 TRBV5-4 CASSPVALLAGGPGEQFF TGTGCCAGCAGCCCCGTCGCGCTACTAGCGGGGGGGCCCGGTGAGCAGTTCTTC
NA TRBD1 15 TRBJ1-1 TRBV5-1 CASSLAGTANTEAFF TGCGCCAGCAGCTTAGCCGGGACAGCGAACACTGAAGCTTTCTTT
NA TRBD1 14 TRBJ1-1 TRBV19 CASITGQGDGKAFF TGTGCCAGTATTACCGGACAGGGGGACGGGAAAGCTTTCTTT
NA NA 15 TRBJ2-7 TRBV3-1/TRBV3-2 CASSTRGSAWRWQYF TGTGCCAGCAGCACCCGGGGTAGCGCCTGGCGGTGGCAGTACTTC
few NA 14 TRBJ1-2 TRBV25-1 CASSEGLLIGGYTF TGTGCCAGCAGTGAAGGACTACTAATAGGAGGCTACACCTTC
NA NA 17 TRBJ1-5 TRBV27 CASSLRGAQGGNQPQHF TGTGCCAGCAGTTTACGGGGGGCTCAAGGGGGCAATCAGCCCCAGCATTTT
NA TRBD2 19 TRBJ2-4 TRBV19 CASSIGRTSGGPAKNIQYF TGTGCCAGTAGTATAGGTCGGACTAGCGGGGGTCCAGCCAAAAACATTCAGTACTTC
NA NA 15 TRBJ2-2 TRBV6-5 CATVPSDGDTGELFF TGTGCCACCGTACCAAGTGACGGGGACACCGGGGAGCTGTTTTTT
NA NA 12 TRBJ1-1 TRBV19 CASSPRASEAFF TGTGCCAGTAGTCCGCGGGCCTCTGAAGCTTTCTTT
NA NA 16 TRBJ2-3 TRBV9 CASSVEGGLGTDTQYF TGTGCCAGCAGCGTAGAGGGGGGGCTTGGCACAGATACGCAGTATTTT
NA NA 15 TRBJ1-2 TRBV6-5 CASSYSAGENYGYTF TGTGCCAGCAGTTACTCGGCAGGGGAGAACTATGGCTACACCTTC
few NA 14 TRBJ2-7 TRBV3-1/TRBV3-2 CASSQGAGTYEQYF TGTGCCAGCAGCCAAGGGGCAGGGACCTACGAGCAGTACTTC
NA TRBD1 15 TRBJ1-1 TRBV5-3 CARSLDRGPNTEAFF TGTGCCAGAAGCCTGGACAGGGGACCGAACACTGAAGCTTTCTTT
NA TRBD1 15 TRBJ2-2 TRBV11-2 CASRRTGGDTGELFF TGTGCCAGCAGGAGGACAGGTGGGGACACCGGGGAGCTGTTTTTT
NA NA 16 TRBJ1-5 TRBV27 CASRRSGGEREQPQHF TGTGCCAGCAGACGGTCGGGGGGCGAGAGAGAACAGCCCCAGCATTTT
NA NA 14 TRBJ1-4 TRBV7-2 CASSLGGRPEKLFF TGTGCCAGCAGCTTAGGCGGTCGCCCTGAAAAACTGTTTTTT
NA TRBD1 15 TRBJ1-5 TRBV6-5 CASSLTGGGYQPQHF TGTGCCAGCAGTCTTACAGGGGGCGGGTATCAGCCCCAGCATTTT
many TRBD2 13 TRBJ2-3 TRBV7-8 CAVAGESTDTQYF TGTGCCGTAGCGGGGGAGAGTACAGATACGCAGTATTTT